Here is one T cell receptor (beta chain) with its context. Its target is unknown. The PCR contained 60 Vbeta and 13 Jbeta primers. Under the authors' procedure: Among the unique TCR beta chains that a later analysis counted, roughly 80 million in all, roughly 10 million were shared. Assay used: immunoSEQ multiplex PCR; TCRdb lists only in-frame clones, some missing. V and J calls and clone size are given by that table; D and trimming were obtained from the DNA. The sample has some 100,000 clones; 81% are singletons. This sample was included in a study of cytomegalovirus exposure and HLA in healthy donors. Study findings and constraints: Some TCR beta chains (164 of them) were listed as cytomegalovirus-associated. In an earlier analysis, in some 600 donors, most V segments appeared productive either ~87% or ~30% of the time. Presence/absence analyses assumed roughly uniform sequencing depth across donors.

V dropped 6 bases and J dropped 3 bases, with 17 bases sitting between them. Germline V lookup: CDR1 MNHNS, CDR2 SASEGT. This CDR3 has 15 amino acids. The sample consisted of PBMCs. The sequence came from a woman under 40 in good health and CMV-seronegative. J is TRBJ1-2 and V is TRBV6-1; perhaps TRBD1 as D (6 bases). The CDR3 is CASRTRGAGDYGYTF. CDR3 nucleotide sequence: TGTGCCAGCAGGACTCGGGGGGCAGGGGACTATGGCTACACCTTC.